This T cell receptor beta chain comes out of a study of blood T cells in healthy people across ages. There are 14 residues in the CDR3. Notes on the study in general: Older individuals had lower TCR beta diversity per million T cells (the decline was roughly linear).

Note on this clonotype: Its antigen is unknown.

Primed by a sample-barcoded 5' primer and a J-beta primer mix, a second PCR proceeded for 7 to 11 cycles. The authors tagged each cDNA molecule using a template-switch adaptor with 12 random nucleotides. Using its own MiXCR run on the 5' RACE reads, TCRdb lists one record per CDR3 protein. This sample yields roughly 900,000 distinct CDR3 sequences, of which 29% are seen a single time; 17% belongs to the top ten. The sequence derives from a woman over 75 in good health. The material sequenced was blood. This sequence joins TRBV21-1 and TRBJ2-7. TRBV21-1 is marked as a pseudogene. The CDR3 reads CASSKFFKGNEQYF. The CDR3 DNA is TGTGCCAGCAGCAAATTCTTTAAGGGTAACGAGCAGTACTTC.